This T cell receptor (beta chain) was recovered during a study of blood T cell repertoires in COVID-19. Background on the study: Acute and convalescent COVID-19 specimens originated in the United States, Italy and Spain. T cells, B-cell-depleted T cells, or PBMCs provided the cDNA or gDNA that served as material.

Authors' methods: Amplification with reference gene primers provided the estimates of nucleated cell counts. Sequencing used immunoSEQ multiplex PCR; TCRdb keeps in-frame clones, though not all of them. Clone size and the V and J calls come from that table; the DNA yielded D and trimming. Here the sample spans a few hundred thousand clones, approximately 88% being singletons. The CDR3 consists of 14 residues. The germline V gene has CDR1 SGDLS and CDR2 YYNGEE. The ends lost 6 bases at V and 5 bases at J; junction bases unmatched: 7. Sequencing was carried out using peripheral blood. This TCR derives from a man younger than 35 with active or convalescent COVID-19. The chain recombines TRBV9 with TRBJ2-2; 7 bases map to TRBD2. CDR3 loop: CASTGGGFTGELFF. CDR3 nucleotide sequence: TGTGCCAGCACTGGCGGGGGATTTACCGGGGAGCTGTTTTTT.